This T cell receptor (beta chain) was recorded in a study of T cells after yellow fever vaccination. Study outcomes and limitations: Abundant clonotypes from the bulk population could have been carried over as contaminants into FACS-sorted repertoires.

With regard to this clonotype: Its antigen is not identified.

The authors made TCR cDNA by 5'RACE template switching, adding a universal primer site and UMIs. TCRdb fed the 5' RACE reads into MiXCR, producing one record per CDR3 protein. The sample records 620,000 or so distinct CDR3 sequences, about a sixth being singletons. The source was PBMCs, collected 5 days after the first yellow fever vaccination. The sequence came from a young man who received the YFV17D yellow fever vaccine.

CDR3: CASSQYRGLDTGELFF. CDR3 in DNA: TGTGCCAGCAGCCAGTACAGGGGGCTGGACACCGGGGAGCTGTTTTTT. The V and J genes are TRBV4-2 and TRBJ2-2, with 9 bases fitting TRBD1. Germline V gene data show CDR1 as LGHNA and CDR2 as YNFKEQ. V lost 3 bases and J lost 3; bases outside the gene matches: 5. CDR3 size: 16 residues.